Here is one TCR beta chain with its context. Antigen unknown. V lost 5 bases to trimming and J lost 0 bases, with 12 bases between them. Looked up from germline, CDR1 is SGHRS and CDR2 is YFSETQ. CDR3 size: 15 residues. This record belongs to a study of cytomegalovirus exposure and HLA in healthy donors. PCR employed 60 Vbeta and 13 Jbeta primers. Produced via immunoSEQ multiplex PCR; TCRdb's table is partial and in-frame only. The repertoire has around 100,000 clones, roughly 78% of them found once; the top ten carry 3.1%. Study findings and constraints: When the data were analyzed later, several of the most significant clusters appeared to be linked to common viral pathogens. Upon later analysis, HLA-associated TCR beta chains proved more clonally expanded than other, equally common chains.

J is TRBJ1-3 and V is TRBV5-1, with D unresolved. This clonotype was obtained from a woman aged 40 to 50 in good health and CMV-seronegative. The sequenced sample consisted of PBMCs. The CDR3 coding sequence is TGCGCCAGCAGTTCGGGCGGGAGCTCTGGAAACACCATATATTTT. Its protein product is CASSSGGSSGNTIYF.